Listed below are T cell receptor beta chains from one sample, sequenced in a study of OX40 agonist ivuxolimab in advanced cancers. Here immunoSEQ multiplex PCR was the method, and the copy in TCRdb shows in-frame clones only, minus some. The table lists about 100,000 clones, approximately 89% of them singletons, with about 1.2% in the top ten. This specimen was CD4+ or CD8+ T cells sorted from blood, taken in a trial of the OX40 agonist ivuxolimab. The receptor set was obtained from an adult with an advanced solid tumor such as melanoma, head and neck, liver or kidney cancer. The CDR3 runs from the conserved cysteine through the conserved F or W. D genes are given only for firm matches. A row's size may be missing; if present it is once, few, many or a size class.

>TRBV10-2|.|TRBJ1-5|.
TGCGCCAGCAGTGAGTCGTCGACATCACGCAATCAGCCCCAGCATTTT
CASSESSTSRNQPQHF
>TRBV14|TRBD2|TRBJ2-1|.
TGTGCCAGCAGCCAAGAATCATCCGGGGGAGGGAGCTCCTACAATGAGCAGTTCTTC
CASSQESSGGGSSYNEQFF
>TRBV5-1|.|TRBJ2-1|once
TGCGCCAGCAGCCCGTCTCCAGGGATAACGGGTGAGCAGTTCTTC
CASSPSPGITGEQFF
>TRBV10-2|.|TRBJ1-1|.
TGCGCCAGCCTACAGGCCGGAGGGACTGAAGCTTTCTTT
CASLQAGGTEAFF
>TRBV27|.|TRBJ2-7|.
TGTGCCAGCAGTTCGCCAGGATACTACGAGCAGTACTTC
CASSSPGYYEQYF
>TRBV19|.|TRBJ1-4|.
TGTGCCAGTAGTATATTCTCAGTGGCCAGTGAAAAACTGTTTTTT
CASSIFSVASEKLFF
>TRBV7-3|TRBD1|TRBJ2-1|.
TGTGCCAGCAGCTCCGGGACAGGGTTCAGGAGTGAGCAGTTCTTC
CASSSGTGFRSEQFF
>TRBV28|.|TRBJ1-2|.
TGTGCCAGCAGCCGACCCGGTGCCCAGGACTATGGCTACACCTTC
CASSRPGAQDYGYTF
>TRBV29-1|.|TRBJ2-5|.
TGCAGCGTTGAAAGGCAGGGCCAAGAGACCCAGTACTTC
CSVERQGQETQYF
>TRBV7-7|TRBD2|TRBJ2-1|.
TGTGCTAGCAGCTTAGCTGCCGGCGGGAGTATCAATGAGCAGTTCTTC
CASSLAAGGSINEQFF
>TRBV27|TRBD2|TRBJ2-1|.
TGTGCCAGCAGTTTATTCCCGGGACTAGCGGGCGAGAATGAGCAGTTCTTC
CASSLFPGLAGENEQFF
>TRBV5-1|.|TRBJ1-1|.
TGCGCCAGCACGGGCCAGGGGAAGAACACTGAAGCTTTCTTT
CASTGQGKNTEAFF
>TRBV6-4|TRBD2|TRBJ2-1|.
TGTGCCAGTGCCGTGGGCGGGGGGGCGCAGAATGAGCAGTTCTTC
CASAVGGGAQNEQFF
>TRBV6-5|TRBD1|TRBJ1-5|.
TGTGCCAGCAGTTACCGTGGAGGGGGCTCTCAGCCCCAGCATTTT
CASSYRGGGSQPQHF
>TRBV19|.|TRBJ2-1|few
TGTGCCAGTAGTTCCCAAGGTTACAATGAGCAGTTCTTC
CASSSQGYNEQFF
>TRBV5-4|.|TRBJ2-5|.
TGTGCCAGCAGCTTGGTAGGAGCCCAGTACTTC
CASSLVGAQYF
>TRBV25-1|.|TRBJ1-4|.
TGTGCCAGCAGTTCTCCAGGGGCCTATGTTGAAAAACTGTTTTTT
CASSSPGAYVEKLFF
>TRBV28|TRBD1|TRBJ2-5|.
TGTGCCAGCACCAGAGGGGGACAGGGGGCCGGAGAGACCCAGTACTTC
CASTRGGQGAGETQYF
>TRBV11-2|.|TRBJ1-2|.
TGTGCCAGCACCCCTTCAAGTGACAGGCGGTATGGCTACACCTTC
CASTPSSDRRYGYTF
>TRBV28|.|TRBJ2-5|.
TGTGCCAGCCTGGACGGGACACCCGGAAAGCAGTACTTC
CASLDGTPGKQYF
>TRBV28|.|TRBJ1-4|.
TGTGCCGTAGGGACAACTAATGAAAAACTGTTTTTT
CAVGTTNEKLFF
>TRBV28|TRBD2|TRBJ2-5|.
TGTGCCAGCAGTTTACGCCTGGGACTAGCGGGAGGGCCGACGGAGACCCAGTACTTC
CASSLRLGLAGGPTETQYF
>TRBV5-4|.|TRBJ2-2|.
TGTGCCAGCAGCTTGCGGGATACGAACACCGGGGAGCTGTTTTTT
CASSLRDTNTGELFF
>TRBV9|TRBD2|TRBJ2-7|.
TGTGCCAGCAGCGTATCCAGCGGGAAGAGCGAGCAGTACTTC
CASSVSSGKSEQYF
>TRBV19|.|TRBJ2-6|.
TGTGCCAGTAGTATGGACCTCTCTGTGGACGCTGGGGCCAACGTCCTGACTTTC
CASSMDLSVDAGANVLTF
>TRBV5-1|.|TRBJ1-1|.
TGCGCCAGCAGCTTGGTGGCGGGGCTGAACACTGAAGCTTTCTTT
CASSLVAGLNTEAFF
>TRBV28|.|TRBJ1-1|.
TGTGCCAGCAGTTTAGGAGGGATTAACACTGAAGCTTTCTTT
CASSLGGINTEAFF
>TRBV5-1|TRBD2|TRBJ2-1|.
TGCGCCAGCAGCTCGACTAGCGGAGCCGACAATGAGCAGTTCTTC
CASSSTSGADNEQFF
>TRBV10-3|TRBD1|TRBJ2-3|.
TGTGCCATCTCGGGACAGTCTACAGATACGCAGTATTTT
CAISGQSTDTQYF
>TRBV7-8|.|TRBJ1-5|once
TGTGCCAGCAGCTTAGAGATGAGTTTGGGCGGCAATCAGCCCCAGCATTTT
CASSLEMSLGGNQPQHF
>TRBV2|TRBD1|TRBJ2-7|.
TGTGCCAGCAGGAGGGACAGTTCCTACGAGCAGTACTTC
CASRRDSSYEQYF
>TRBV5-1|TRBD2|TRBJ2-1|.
TGCGCCAGCAGCTTGGAACTAGCGGGACGTGATGAGCAGTTCTTC
CASSLELAGRDEQFF
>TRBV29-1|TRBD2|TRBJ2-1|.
TGCAGCGTTGAAGGTAGCGGGAATTACAATGAGCAGTTCTTC
CSVEGSGNYNEQFF
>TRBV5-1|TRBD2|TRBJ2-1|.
TGCGCCAGCACCATACTAGCGGGAAGCAACAATGAGCAGTTCTTC
CASTILAGSNNEQFF
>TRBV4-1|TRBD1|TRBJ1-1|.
TGCGCCAGCAGCCAACGACAGGGGATGGGGAACACTGAAGCTTTCTTT
CASSQRQGMGNTEAFF
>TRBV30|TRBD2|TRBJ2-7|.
TGTGCCTGGAGTGGGACTAGTCCCTACGAGCAGTACTTC
CAWSGTSPYEQYF
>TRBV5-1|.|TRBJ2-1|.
TGCGCCAGCAGCTTCGCTCAGCAGAGCTCCTACAATGAGCAGTTCTTC
CASSFAQQSSYNEQFF
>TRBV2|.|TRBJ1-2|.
TGTGCCAGCAGTGAGAGGCCGGTCTATGGCTACACCTTC
CASSERPVYGYTF
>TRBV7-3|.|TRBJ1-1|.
TGTGCCAGCAGCTTTTCCGGGACAACTACTACTGAAGCTTTCTTT
CASSFSGTTTTEAFF
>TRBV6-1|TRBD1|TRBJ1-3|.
TGTGCCAGTTGTACACAGGGGATTCTGAACACCATATATTTT
CASCTQGILNTIYF
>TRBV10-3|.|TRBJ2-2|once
TGTGCCATCAGTGAGGGCAGGGGATGGACCGGGGAGCTGTTTTTT
CAISEGRGWTGELFF
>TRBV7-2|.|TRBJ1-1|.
TGTGCCAGCAGCCGCCCTGGGGGAGGCACTGAAGCTTTCTTT
CASSRPGGGTEAFF
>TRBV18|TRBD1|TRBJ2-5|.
TGTGCCAGCTCACCCCAGGGACAGAGCCAAGAGACCCAGTACTTC
CASSPQGQSQETQYF